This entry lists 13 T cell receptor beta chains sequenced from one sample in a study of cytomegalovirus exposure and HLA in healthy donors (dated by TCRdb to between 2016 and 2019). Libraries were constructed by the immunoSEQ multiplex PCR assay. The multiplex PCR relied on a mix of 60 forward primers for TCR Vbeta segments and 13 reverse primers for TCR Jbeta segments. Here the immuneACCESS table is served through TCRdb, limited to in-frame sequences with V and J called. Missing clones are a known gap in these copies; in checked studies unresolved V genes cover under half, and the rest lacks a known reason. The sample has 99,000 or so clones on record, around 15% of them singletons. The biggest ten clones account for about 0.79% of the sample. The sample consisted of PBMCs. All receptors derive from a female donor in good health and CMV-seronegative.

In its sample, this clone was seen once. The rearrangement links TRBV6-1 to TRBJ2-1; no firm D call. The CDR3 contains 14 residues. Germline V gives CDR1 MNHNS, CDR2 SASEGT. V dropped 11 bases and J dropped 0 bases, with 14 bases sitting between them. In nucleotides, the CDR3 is TGTGCCGCCGCACCGAGAAGCTCCTACAATGAGCAGTTCTTC. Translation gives CAAAPRSSYNEQFF.

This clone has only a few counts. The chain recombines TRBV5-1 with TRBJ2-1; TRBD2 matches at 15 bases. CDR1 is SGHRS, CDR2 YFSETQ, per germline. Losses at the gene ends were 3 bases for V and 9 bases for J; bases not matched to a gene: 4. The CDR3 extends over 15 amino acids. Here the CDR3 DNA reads TGCGCCAGCAGCTCTCCGGGACTAGCGGGAGGTGAGCAGTTCTTC. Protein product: CASSSPGLAGGEQFF.

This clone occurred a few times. The CDR3 DNA reads as TGTGCTAGTGGTTTGGGTATCGTCGGGGAGCTGTTTTTT. It yields the protein CASGLGIVGELFF. The V gene is TRBV12-5, the J gene TRBJ2-2; the D is unclear. Germline CDR1 is LGHNT and CDR2 is FRNRAP. Trimming stripped 1 base from V and 7 bases from J, with 7 bases between. The CDR3 runs 13 residues. The whole variable domain, remainder taken from reference TRBV12-5 and TRBJ2-2, is DARVTQTPRHKVTEMGQEVTMRCQPILGHNTVFWYRQTMMQGLELLAYFRNRAPLDDSGMPKDRFSAEMPDATLATLKIQPSEPRDSAVYFCASGLGIVGELFFGEGSRLTVL.

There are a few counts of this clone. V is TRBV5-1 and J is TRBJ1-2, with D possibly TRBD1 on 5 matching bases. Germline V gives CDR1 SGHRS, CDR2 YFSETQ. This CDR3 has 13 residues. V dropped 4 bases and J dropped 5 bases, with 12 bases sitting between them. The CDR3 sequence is CASSRRTNYGYTF. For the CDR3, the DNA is TGCGCCAGCAGCCGCCGGACAAATTATGGCTACACCTTC.

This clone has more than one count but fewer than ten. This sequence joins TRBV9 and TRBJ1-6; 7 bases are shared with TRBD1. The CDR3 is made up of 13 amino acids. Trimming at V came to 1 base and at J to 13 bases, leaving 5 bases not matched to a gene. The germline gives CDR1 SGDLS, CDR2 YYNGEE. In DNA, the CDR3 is TGTGCCAGCAGCGTACGGGACAGTGCGCCCCTCCACTTT. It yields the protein CASSVRDSAPLHF.

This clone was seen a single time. The CDR3 coding sequence is TGTGCCAGCAGCACCTACAGCGGGGGGCTGCCCGGGGAGCTGTTTTTT. Protein: CASSTYSGGLPGELFF. This chain links TRBV7-2 with TRBJ2-2; 9 bases fit TRBD2. After removal of 5 bases from V and 6 bases from J, the junction contained 10 bases not matched to a gene. The germline V gene encodes CDR1 SGHTA and CDR2 FQGNSA. This CDR3 has 16 residues.

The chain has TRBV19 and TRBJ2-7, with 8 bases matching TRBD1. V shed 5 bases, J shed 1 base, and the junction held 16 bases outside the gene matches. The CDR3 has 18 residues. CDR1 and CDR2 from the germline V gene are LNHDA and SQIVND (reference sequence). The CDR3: CASSSRTGLGGGSYEQYF. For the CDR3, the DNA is TGTGCCAGTAGTTCACGGACAGGGCTGGGAGGTGGGTCCTACGAGCAGTACTTC.

The CDR3 DNA follows: TGCAGCGCTACCAGGGCGGAGACCCAGTACTTC. This sequence encodes CSATRAETQYF. The chain has TRBV29-1 and TRBJ2-5, with D maybe TRBD1 (5 bases). CDR3 length equals 11 residues. V was shortened by 7 bases and J by 5 bases, with 11 bases between the two germline ends. Germline assignment: CDR1 SQVTM and CDR2 ANQGSEA.

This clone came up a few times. CDR3 region: CASSQGKRETDTQYF. The CDR3 region has the DNA TGCGCCAGCAGCCAAGGGAAGCGGGAGACAGATACGCAGTATTTT. The chain combines TRBV4-3 with TRBJ2-3; the match to TRBD2 covers 8 bases. Germline V CDR1 and CDR2: LGHNA, YSLEER. This CDR3 comprises 15 residues. The trim removed 1 base at V and 3 bases at J, leaving 3 bases unmatched.

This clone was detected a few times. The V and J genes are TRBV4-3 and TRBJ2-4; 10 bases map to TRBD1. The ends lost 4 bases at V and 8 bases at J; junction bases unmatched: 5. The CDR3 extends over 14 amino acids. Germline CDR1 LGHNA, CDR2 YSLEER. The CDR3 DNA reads TGCGCCAGCAGCCTTGGACAGGGGGTGGACATTCAGTACTTC. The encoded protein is CASSLGQGVDIQYF.

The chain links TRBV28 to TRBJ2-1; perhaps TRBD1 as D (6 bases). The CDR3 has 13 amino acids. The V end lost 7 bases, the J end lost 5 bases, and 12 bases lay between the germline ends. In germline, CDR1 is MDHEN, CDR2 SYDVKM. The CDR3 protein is CASTRDTHNEQFF. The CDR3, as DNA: TGTGCCAGCACCAGGGACACACACAATGAGCAGTTCTTC.

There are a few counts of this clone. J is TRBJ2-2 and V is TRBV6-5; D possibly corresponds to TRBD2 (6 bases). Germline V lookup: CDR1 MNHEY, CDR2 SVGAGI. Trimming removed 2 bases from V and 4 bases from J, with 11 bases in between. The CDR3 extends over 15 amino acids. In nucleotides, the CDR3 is TGTGCCAGCAGTTACCGCCTGGAGGGCACCGGGGAGCTGTTTTTT. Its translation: CASSYRLEGTGELFF.

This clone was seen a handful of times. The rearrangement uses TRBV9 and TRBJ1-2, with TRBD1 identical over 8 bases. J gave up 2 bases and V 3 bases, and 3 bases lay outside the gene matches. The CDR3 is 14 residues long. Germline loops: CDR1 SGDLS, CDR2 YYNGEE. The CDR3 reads CASSAWTGNYGYTF. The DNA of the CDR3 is TGTGCCAGCAGCGCCTGGACAGGGAACTATGGCTACACCTTC.